This entry lists 27 T cell receptor beta chains sequenced from one sample in a study of CXCR3-negative and CXCR3-positive naive CD8 T cells. Study-wide points: CXCR3-expressing naive cells carried TRB CDR3s more hydrophobic than those of CXCR3-negative naive cells.

The study made its TRB cDNA libraries by 5' RACE, adding UMI labels. For each CDR3 protein, TCRdb gives one entry from its re-call of the 5' RACE reads, without DNA. The repertoire table contains nearly 110,000 distinct CDR3 sequences. Antigens of these TCRs are unknown. Sequenced sample: naive CXCR3+ CD8+ T cells from blood. Subset reported: CD45RO-CCR7+CD27+CD95- naive CD8+ T cells expressing CXCR3 (TNR3+). These TCRs come from a human donor in good health. Some clones in this sample may be carry-over from other donors' samples.

This sequence joins TRBV20-1 and TRBJ1-4; TCRdb names TRBD1, which stays unverified in the absence of DNA. CDR3 size: 14 residues. Germline V lookup: CDR1 DFQATT, CDR2 SNEGSKA (reference sequence). CDR3 amino acids: CSAKTGGDGEKLFF.

The chain employs TRBV28 and TRBJ1-2; TCRdb returns TRBD1, unconfirmable since there is no DNA. CDR1 is MDHEN and CDR2 is SYDVKM in the germline V gene. The CDR3 contains 15 residues. The CDR3 reads CASRRDRGEVGGYTF.

This chain joins TRBV4-3 and TRBJ2-5; the TCRdb D gene call, TRBD1, has no DNA to confirm it. The CDR3 contains 15 residues. Germline CDR1 and CDR2: LGHNA and YSLEER. The CDR3 sequence is CASSQGGGYQETQYF.

The chain employs TRBV12-3 or TRBV12-4 and TRBJ2-1; the D gene TCRdb calls, TRBD1, cannot be checked with no DNA. The CDR3 runs 15 residues. The chain's CDR3 is CASSLRGASYNEQFF.

The genes are TRBV29-1 and TRBJ1-5; TCRdb calls TRBD1, which cannot be checked without DNA. This CDR3 is built from 14 residues. Germline loops: CDR1 SQVTM, CDR2 ANQGSEA. CDR3 in amino acids: CSVLGSGDNQPQHF.

The chain recombines TRBV12-3 or TRBV12-4 with TRBJ2-1; TCRdb's D call of TRBD1 is untestable without DNA. The CDR3 is made up of 13 amino acids. The CDR3 is CASSPTGLTEQFF.

The rearrangement joins TRBV29-1 to TRBJ1-1; the D gene TCRdb calls, TRBD1, cannot be checked with no DNA. The CDR3 extends over 17 amino acids. Germline V gives CDR1 SQVTM, CDR2 ANQGSEA. CDR3 amino acids: CSVIKLLFDRLNTEAFF. Filled out from reference TRBV29-1 and TRBJ1-1, the complete variable domain reads SAVISQKPSRDICQRGTSLTIQCQVDSQVTMMFWYRQQPGQSLTLIATANQGSEATYESGFVIDKFPISRPNLTFSTLTVSNMSPEDSSIYLCSVIKLLFDRLNTEAFFGQGTRLTVV.

The CDR3 sequence: CATLDGTGVSPLHF. This rearrangement joins TRBV2 to TRBJ1-6; the TRBD1 assignment by TCRdb is unverifiable without DNA. The CDR3 is 14 amino acids. Looked up from germline, CDR1 is SNHLY and CDR2 is FYNNEI.

The chain recombines TRBV5-6 with TRBJ2-7. The CDR3 loop spans 12 amino acids. Per the germline V gene, CDR1 is SGHDT and CDR2 is YYEEEE. CDR3 region: CASSWGSYEQYF.

The chain carries TRBV28 and TRBJ2-2; the TCRdb call, TRBD1, lacks DNA for checking. This CDR3 spans 15 amino acids. Germline-derived CDR1 and CDR2 are MDHEN and SYDVKM. The CDR3 reads CASSFRQLNTGELFF.

The chain links TRBV6-5 to TRBJ2-2; TCRdb gives TRBD1 as the D gene, but with no DNA this cannot be confirmed. The length of the CDR3 is 17 residues. Germline V gene data show CDR1 as MNHEY and CDR2 as SVGAGI. The CDR3 protein is CASSPRGRGYDTGELFF.

V gene TRBV6-2 or TRBV6-3 combines with J gene TRBJ2-1; TCRdb designates TRBD2, a call that cannot be tested without DNA. Germline CDR1 reads MNHEY; CDR2 reads SVGEGT. The CDR3 is 12 amino acids. The CDR3 spells CATRSLPDEQFF.

This chain connects TRBV7-9 to TRBJ1-6. The CDR3 extends over 12 amino acids. In germline, CDR1 is SEHNR, CDR2 FQNEAQ (reference sequence). The CDR3 loop reads CATAADNSPLHF.

V gene TRBV5-1 combines with J gene TRBJ2-7; TCRdb selects TRBD1, and the lack of DNA leaves this call unchecked. The V gene's germline CDR1 is SGHRS and CDR2 YFSETQ. The CDR3 length is 14 residues. The CDR3 sequence: CASSPGPMNYEQYF.

The V and J genes are TRBV6-6 and TRBJ1-5. The CDR3 is 19 amino acids. CDR1 is MNHNY and CDR2 is SVGAGI in the germline V gene (reference sequence). CDR3 amino acids: CASRPTLGRQLDSNQPQHF.

The J gene is TRBJ2-1, the V gene TRBV29-1; TCRdb lists TRBD1, though no DNA is available to test this call. CDR3 size: 12 residues. The germline gives CDR1 SQVTM, CDR2 ANQGSEA. CDR3 residues: CSVGGARNEQFF.

The V and J genes are TRBV27 and TRBJ2-7; TCRdb indicates TRBD2, and absent DNA this call remains unverified. The CDR3 contains 15 residues. CDR1 is MNHEY, CDR2 SMNVEV, per germline (reference sequence). CDR3 protein: CASSSGLASANEQYF.

This chain joins TRBV7-7 and TRBJ2-5. Germline V gene data show CDR1 as SSHAT and CDR2 as FNYEAQ (reference sequence). CDR3 length: 14 amino acids. The CDR3 reads CASSLEGSQETLYF.

This chain uses TRBV5-6 with TRBJ2-1; there is no DNA to check the TCRdb D call of TRBD1. The germline V gene has CDR1 SGHDT and CDR2 YYEEEE. The CDR3 length is 12 residues. CDR3 protein: CASSLNRDEQFF. Full variable domain (missing parts from reference TRBV5-6 and TRBJ2-1): DAGVTQSPTHLIKTRGQQVTLRCSPKSGHDTVSWYQQALGQGPQFIFQYYEEEERQRGNFPDRFSGHQFPNYSSELNVNALLLGDSALYLCASSLNRDEQFFGPGTRLTVL.

This chain connects TRBV29-1 to TRBJ2-1; TCRdb's D call of TRBD2 is untestable without DNA. The CDR3 sequence is 13 residues long. Germline CDR1 SQVTM, CDR2 ANQGSEA. CDR3 amino acids: CSVTSGSTDEQFF.

The V gene is TRBV7-9, the J gene TRBJ2-1. This CDR3 region has 12 residues. CDR1 is SEHNR and CDR2 is FQNEAQ in the germline V gene (reference sequence). The CDR3 loop reads CASSRPLGEQFF.

The chain employs TRBV6-2 or TRBV6-3 and TRBJ2-7; TCRdb reports TRBD1, a call that lacks DNA to check it against. There are 16 residues in the CDR3. Germline V gene data show CDR1 as MNHEY and CDR2 as SVGEGT. CDR3 residues: CASSTQDRLEGYEQYF.

The V gene is TRBV28, the J gene TRBJ2-3; the TRBD1 assignment by TCRdb is unverifiable without DNA. The CDR3 length is 15 residues. CDR1 is MDHEN, CDR2 SYDVKM, per germline. CDR3 sequence reads: CASSLLGQGADTQYF.

The genes are TRBV5-4 and TRBJ2-1; TCRdb picks TRBD1, but there is no DNA to check that call. CDR3 length equals 16 residues. The germline V gene encodes CDR1 SGHNT and CDR2 YYREEE (reference sequence). The CDR3 region is CASSFNSGDTEREQFF.

The V call is TRBV6-5, the J call TRBJ2-3; TCRdb selects TRBD2, and the lack of DNA leaves this call unchecked. Germline V gene sequence: CDR1 MNHEY, CDR2 SVGAGI. The CDR3 has 18 amino acids. The CDR3 sequence: CASSAGTSGILKSDTQYF.

The V call is TRBV6-2 or TRBV6-3, the J call TRBJ2-5; TCRdb proposes TRBD1, but this gene call is untestable without DNA. The CDR3 is 14 residues long. The germline gives CDR1 MNHEY, CDR2 SVGEGT. CDR3 protein: CASSLFQGQETQYF.

J is TRBJ1-1 and V is TRBV7-3; TCRdb names TRBD1, which stays unverified in the absence of DNA. Germline-derived CDR1 and CDR2 are SGHTA and FQGTGA. The CDR3 is 15 amino acids. The CDR3 is CASSLAGGLDTEAFF. The variable domain in full, with the rest retrieved from reference TRBV7-3 and TRBJ1-1, is GAGVSQTPSNKVTEKGKYVELRCDPISGHTALYWYRQSLGQGPEFLIYFQGTGAADDSGLPNDRFFAVRPEGSVSTLKIQRTERGDSAVYLCASSLAGGLDTEAFFGQGTRLTVV.